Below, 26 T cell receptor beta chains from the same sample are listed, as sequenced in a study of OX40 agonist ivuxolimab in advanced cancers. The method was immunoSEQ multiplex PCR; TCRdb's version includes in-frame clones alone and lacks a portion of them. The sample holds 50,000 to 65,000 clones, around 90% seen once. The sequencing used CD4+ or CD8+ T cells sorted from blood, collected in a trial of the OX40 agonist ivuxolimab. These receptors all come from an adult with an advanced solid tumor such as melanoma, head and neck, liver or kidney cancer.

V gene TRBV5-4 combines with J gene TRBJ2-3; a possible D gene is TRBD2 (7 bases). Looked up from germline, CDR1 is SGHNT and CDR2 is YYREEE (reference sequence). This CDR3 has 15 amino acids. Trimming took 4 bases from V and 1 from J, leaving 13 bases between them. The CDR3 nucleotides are TGTGCCAGCAGCCCGGAAGGGGGGGGCACAGATACGCAGTATTTT. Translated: CASSPEGGGTDTQYF.

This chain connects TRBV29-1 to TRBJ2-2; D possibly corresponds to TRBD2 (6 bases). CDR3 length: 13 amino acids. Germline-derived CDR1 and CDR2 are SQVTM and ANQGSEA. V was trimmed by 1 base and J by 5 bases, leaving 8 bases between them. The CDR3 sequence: CSVEGGGTGELFF. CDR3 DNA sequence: TGCAGCGTTGAAGGGGGAGGAACCGGGGAGCTGTTTTTT.

CDR3 loop: CAWSVSLGQGAYEQYF. The CDR3 DNA reads TGTGCCTGGAGTGTCAGTTTAGGACAGGGGGCCTACGAGCAGTACTTC. V is TRBV30 and J is TRBJ2-7; 10 nucleotides line up with TRBD1. The CDR3 runs 16 residues. Trimming removed 0 bases from V and 2 bases from J; junction bases left unmatched: 7. Germline V CDR1 and CDR2: GTSNPN, SVGIG (reference sequence).

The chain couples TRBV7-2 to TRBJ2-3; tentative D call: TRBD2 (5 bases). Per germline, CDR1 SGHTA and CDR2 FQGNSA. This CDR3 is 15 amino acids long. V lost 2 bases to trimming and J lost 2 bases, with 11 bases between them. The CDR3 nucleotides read TGTGCCAGCAGCTTAACGGGATACTTCACAGATACGCAGTATTTT. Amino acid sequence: CASSLTGYFTDTQYF.

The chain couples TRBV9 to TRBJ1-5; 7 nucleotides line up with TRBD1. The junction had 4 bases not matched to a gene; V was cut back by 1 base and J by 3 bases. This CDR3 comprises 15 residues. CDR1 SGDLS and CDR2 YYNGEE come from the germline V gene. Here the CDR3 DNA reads TGTGCCAGCAGCGTAAGGGGACAGCCCAATCAGCCCCAGCATTTT. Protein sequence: CASSVRGQPNQPQHF.

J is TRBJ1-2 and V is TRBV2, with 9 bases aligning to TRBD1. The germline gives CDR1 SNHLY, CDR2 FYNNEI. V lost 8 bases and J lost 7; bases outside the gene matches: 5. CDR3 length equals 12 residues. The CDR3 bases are TGTGCCAGCGAGGGGGACAGGGTTGGCTACACCTTC. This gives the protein CASEGDRVGYTF.

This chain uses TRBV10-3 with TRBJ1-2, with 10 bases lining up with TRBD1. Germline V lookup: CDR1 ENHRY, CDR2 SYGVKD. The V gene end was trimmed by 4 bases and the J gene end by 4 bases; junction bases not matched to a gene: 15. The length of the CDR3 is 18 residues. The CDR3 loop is CAISGSSGTGEQGYGYTF. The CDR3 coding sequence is TGTGCCATCAGTGGTTCGTCCGGGACAGGGGAGCAAGGCTATGGCTACACCTTC.

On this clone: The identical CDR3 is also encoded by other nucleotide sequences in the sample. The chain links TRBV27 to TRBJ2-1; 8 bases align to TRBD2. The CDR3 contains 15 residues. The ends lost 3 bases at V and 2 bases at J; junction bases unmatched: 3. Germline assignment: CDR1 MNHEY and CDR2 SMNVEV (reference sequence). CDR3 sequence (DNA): TGTGCCAGCAGTTTCACTAGCGGCACCTACAATGAGCAGTTCTTC. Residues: CASSFTSGTYNEQFF.

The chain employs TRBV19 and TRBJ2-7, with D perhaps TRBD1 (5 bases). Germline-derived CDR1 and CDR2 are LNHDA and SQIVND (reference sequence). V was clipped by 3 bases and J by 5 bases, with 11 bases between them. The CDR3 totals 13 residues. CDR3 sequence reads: CASSIGFRDEQYF. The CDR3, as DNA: TGTGCCAGTAGTATTGGGTTCAGGGACGAGCAGTACTTC.

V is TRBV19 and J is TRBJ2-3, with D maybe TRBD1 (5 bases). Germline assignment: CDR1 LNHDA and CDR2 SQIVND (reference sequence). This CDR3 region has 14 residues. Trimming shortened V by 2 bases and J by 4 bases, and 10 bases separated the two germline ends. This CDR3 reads CASSIRGQADTQYF. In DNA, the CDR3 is TGTGCCAGTAGTATAAGGGGCCAGGCAGATACGCAGTATTTT.

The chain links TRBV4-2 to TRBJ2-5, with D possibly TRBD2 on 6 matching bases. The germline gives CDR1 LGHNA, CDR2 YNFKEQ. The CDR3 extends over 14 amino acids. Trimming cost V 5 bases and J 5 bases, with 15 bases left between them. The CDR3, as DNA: TGTGCCAGCAGCTCCCCGCTGGAGGGGGAGACCCAGTACTTC. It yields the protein CASSSPLEGETQYF.

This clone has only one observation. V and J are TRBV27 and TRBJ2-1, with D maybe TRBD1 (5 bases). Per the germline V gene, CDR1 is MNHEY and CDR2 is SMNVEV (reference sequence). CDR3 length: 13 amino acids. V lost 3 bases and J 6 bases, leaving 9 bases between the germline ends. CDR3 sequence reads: CASSFSGPNEQFF. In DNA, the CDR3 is TGTGCCAGCAGTTTTTCAGGGCCCAATGAGCAGTTCTTC.

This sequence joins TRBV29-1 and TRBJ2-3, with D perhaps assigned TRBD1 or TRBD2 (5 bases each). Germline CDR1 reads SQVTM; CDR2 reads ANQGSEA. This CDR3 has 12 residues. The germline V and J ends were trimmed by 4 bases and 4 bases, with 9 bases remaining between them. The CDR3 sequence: CSVVVGPDTQYF. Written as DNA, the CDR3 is TGCAGCGTTGTGGTGGGACCAGATACGCAGTATTTT.

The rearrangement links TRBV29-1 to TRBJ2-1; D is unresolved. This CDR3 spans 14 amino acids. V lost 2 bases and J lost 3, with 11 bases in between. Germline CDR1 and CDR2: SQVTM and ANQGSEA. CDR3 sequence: CSVERTAFYNEQFF. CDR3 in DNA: TGCAGCGTTGAACGTACAGCCTTCTACAATGAGCAGTTCTTC.

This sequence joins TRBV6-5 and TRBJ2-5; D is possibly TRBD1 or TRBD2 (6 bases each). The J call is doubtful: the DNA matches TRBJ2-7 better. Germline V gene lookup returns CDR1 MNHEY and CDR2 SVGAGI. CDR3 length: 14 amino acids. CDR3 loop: CASSYVLRGAEQYF. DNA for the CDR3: TGTGCCAGCAGTTACGTCTTGAGGGGGGCCGAGCAGTACTTC.

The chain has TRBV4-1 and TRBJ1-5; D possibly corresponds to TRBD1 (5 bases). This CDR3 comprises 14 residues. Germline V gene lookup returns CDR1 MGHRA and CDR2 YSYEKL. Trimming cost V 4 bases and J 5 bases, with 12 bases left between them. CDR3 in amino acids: CASSPRGEDQPQHF. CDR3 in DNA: TGCGCCAGCAGCCCCCGGGGGGAGGATCAGCCCCAGCATTTT.

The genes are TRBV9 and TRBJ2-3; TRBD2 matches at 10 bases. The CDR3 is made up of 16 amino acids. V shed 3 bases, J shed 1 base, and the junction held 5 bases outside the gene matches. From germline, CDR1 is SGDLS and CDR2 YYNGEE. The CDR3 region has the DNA TGTGCCAGCAGCGGTCGGACTAGCGGCGGCACAGATACGCAGTATTTT. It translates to CASSGRTSGGTDTQYF.

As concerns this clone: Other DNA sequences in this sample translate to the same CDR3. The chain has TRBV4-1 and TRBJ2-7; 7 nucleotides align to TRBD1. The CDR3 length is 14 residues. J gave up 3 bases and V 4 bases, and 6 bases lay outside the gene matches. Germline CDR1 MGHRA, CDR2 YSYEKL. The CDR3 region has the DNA TGCGCCAGCAGCCCCCGGGACAGCGACTACGAGCAGTACTTC. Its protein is CASSPRDSDYEQYF.

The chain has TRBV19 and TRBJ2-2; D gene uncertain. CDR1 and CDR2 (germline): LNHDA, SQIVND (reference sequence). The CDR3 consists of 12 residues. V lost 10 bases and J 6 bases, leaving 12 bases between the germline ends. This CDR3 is CATAVDAGELFF. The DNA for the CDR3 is TGTGCCACTGCTGTGGACGCCGGGGAGCTGTTTTTT.

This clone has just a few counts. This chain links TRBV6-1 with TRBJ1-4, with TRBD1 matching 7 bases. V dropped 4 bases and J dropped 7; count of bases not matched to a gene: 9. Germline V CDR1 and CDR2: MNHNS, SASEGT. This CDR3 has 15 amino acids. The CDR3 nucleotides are TGTGCCAGCAGTGCGTCACAGGGGTCGGTTGAAAAACTGTTTTTT. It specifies CASSASQGSVEKLFF.

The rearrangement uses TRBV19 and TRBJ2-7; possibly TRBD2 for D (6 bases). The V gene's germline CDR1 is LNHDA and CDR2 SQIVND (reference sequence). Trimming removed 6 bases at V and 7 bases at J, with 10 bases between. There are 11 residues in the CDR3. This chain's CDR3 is CASSGSNEQYF. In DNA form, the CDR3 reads TGTGCCAGTAGCGGGAGTAATGAGCAGTACTTC.

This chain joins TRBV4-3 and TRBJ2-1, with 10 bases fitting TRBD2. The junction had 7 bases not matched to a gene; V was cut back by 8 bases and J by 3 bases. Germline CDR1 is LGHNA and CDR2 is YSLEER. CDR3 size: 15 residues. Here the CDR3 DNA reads TGCGCCAGCTCTGTGGCTAGCGGGAGCTACAATGAGCAGTTCTTC. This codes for CASSVASGSYNEQFF.

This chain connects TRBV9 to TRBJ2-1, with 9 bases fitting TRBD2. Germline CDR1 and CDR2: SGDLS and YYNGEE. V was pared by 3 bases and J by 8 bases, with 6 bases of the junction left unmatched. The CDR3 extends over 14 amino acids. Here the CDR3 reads CASSGTSELYEQFF. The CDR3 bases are TGTGCCAGCAGCGGGACTAGCGAATTGTATGAGCAGTTCTTC.

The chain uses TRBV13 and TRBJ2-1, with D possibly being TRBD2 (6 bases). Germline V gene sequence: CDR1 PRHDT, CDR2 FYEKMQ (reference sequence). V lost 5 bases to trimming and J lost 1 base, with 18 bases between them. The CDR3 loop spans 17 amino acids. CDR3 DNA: TGTGCCAGCAGCCCACTGGGGGGAGGAGGATCCTACAATGAGCAGTTCTTC. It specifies CASSPLGGGGSYNEQFF.

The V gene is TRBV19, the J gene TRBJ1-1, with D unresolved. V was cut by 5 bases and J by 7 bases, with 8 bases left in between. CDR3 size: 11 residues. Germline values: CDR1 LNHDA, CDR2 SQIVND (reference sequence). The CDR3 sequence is CASSAGVEAFF. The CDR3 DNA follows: TGTGCCAGTAGTGCCGGAGTTGAAGCTTTCTTT.

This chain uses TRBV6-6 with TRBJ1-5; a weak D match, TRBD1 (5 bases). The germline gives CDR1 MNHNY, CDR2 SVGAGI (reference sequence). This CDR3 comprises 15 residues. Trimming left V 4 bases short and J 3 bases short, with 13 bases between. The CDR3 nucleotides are TGTGCCAGCAGTTTCCCGGGACTGAACAATCAGCCCCAGCATTTT. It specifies CASSFPGLNNQPQHF.